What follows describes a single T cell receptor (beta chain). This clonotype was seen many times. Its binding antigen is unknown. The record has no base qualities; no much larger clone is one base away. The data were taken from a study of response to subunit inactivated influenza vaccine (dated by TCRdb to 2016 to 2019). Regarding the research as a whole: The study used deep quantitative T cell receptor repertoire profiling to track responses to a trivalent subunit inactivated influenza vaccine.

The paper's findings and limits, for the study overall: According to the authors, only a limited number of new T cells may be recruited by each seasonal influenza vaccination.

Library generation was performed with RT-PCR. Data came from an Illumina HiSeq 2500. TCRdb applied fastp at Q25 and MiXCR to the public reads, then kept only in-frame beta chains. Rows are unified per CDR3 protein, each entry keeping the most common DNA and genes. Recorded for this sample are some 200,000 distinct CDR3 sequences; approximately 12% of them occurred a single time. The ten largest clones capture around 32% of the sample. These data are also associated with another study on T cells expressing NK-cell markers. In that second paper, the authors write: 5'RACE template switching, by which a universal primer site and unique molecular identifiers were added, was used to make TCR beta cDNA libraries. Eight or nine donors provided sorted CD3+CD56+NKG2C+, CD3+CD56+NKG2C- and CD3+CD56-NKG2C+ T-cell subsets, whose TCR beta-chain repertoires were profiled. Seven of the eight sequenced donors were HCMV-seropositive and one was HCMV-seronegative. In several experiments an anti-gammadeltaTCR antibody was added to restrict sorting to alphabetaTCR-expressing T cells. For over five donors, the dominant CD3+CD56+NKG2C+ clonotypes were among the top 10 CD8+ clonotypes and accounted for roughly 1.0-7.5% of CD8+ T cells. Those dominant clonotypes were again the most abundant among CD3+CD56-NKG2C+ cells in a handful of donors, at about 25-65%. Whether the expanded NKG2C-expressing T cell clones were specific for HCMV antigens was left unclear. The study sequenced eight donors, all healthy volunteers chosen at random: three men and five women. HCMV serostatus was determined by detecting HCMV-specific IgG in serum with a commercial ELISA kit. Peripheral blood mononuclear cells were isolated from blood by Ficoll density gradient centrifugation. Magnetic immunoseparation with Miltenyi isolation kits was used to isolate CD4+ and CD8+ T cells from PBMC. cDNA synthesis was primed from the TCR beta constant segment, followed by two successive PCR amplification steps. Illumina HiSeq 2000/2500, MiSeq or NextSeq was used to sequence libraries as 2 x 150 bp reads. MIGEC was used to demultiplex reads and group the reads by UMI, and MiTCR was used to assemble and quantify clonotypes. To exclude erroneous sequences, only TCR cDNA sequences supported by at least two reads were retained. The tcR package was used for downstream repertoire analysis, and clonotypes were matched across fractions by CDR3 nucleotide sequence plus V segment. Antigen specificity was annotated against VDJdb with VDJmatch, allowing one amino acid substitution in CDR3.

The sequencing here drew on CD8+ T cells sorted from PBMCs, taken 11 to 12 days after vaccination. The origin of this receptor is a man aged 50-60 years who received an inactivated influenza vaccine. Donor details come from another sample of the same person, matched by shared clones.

The CDR3 protein: CATSDLDRDNYGYTF. The DNA is TGTGCCACCAGTGATTTGGACAGAGATAACTATGGCTACACCTTC. The V and J genes are TRBV24-1 and TRBJ1-2, with a tentative D gene TRBD1 over 5 matching bases. In the germline V gene, CDR1 corresponds to KGHDR and CDR2 to SFDVKD. V loses 0 bases, J loses 1 base, and the germline ends lie 8 bases apart. The cysteine opens and the phenylalanine closes a CDR3 of 15 amino acids. Kept here is only the CDR3 DNA, which spans 45 bases and is read in frame from base 1.